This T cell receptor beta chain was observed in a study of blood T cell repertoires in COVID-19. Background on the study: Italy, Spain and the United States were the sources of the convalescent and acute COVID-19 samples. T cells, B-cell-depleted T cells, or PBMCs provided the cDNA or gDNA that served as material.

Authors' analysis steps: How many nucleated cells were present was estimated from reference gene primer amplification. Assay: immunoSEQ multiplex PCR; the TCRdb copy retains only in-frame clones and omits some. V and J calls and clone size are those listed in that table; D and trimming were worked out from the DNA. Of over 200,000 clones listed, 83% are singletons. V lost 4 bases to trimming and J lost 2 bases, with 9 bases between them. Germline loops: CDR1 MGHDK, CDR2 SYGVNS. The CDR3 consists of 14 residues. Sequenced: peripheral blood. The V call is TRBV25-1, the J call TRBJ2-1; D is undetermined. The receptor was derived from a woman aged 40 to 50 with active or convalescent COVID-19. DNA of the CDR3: TGTGCCAGCAGTGCCGGGTCAGCCTACAATGAGCAGTTCTTC. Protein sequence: CASSAGSAYNEQFF.